Each of the 8 T cell receptor beta chains below was sequenced from the same sample in a study of blood T cell repertoires in COVID-19. TCRdb's copy holds only in-frame clones and misses some; the assay was immunoSEQ multiplex PCR. The sample contains tens of thousands of clones, 70% to 90% of which appear only once. The sequenced sample was peripheral blood. Source of these receptors: a woman of 80 years or more with active or convalescent COVID-19.

The J gene is TRBJ2-7, the V gene TRBV5-4, with 7 nucleotides matching TRBD2. Germline V lookup: CDR1 SGHNT, CDR2 YYREEE (reference sequence). The V segment lost 0 bases and the J segment 4 bases; nucleotides outside the gene matches: 7. The CDR3 runs to 15 residues. The DNA for the CDR3 is TGTGCCAGCAGCTTGGCCAATGGGGGGGGGTACGAGCAGTACTTC. It is translated as CASSLANGGGYEQYF.

V and J are TRBV5-1 and TRBJ2-3; a weak D match, TRBD2 (6 bases). The CDR3 has 15 residues. V lost 2 bases to trimming and J lost 2 bases, with 12 bases between them. CDR1 is SGHRS and CDR2 is YFSETQ in the germline V gene. The CDR3 nucleotides are TGCGCCAGCAGCTTACCGGGACTTAACACAGATACGCAGTATTTT. Amino acid sequence: CASSLPGLNTDTQYF. The variable domain in full, with the rest retrieved from reference TRBV5-1 and TRBJ2-3, is KAGVTQTPRYLIKTRGQQVTLSCSPISGHRSVSWYQQTPGQGLQFLFEYFSETQRNKGNFPGRFSGRQFSNSRSEMNVSTLELGDSALYLCASSLPGLNTDTQYFGPGTRLTVL.

The chain uses TRBV27 and TRBJ2-7; 8 bases map to TRBD1. V gave up 3 bases and J gave up 1 base; unmatched junction bases: 2. Per the germline V gene, CDR1 is MNHEY and CDR2 is SMNVEV (reference sequence). This CDR3 is built from 14 residues. The CDR3 DNA reads TGTGCCAGCAGTTTGGGGACAGGTTCCTACGAGCAGTACTTC. Protein: CASSLGTGSYEQYF.

The rearrangement uses TRBV11-2 and TRBJ1-3, with 7 bases lining up with TRBD1. The CDR3 is 15 residues long. Unmatched junction bases numbered 3, after V lost 2 bases and J lost 2 bases. Per germline, CDR1 SGHAT and CDR2 FQNNGV. The CDR3 coding sequence is TGTGCCAGCAGCTTACTTACAGGGGCTGGAAACACCATATATTTT. Translation: CASSLLTGAGNTIYF.

The genes are TRBV11-2 and TRBJ1-3, with a tentative D call TRBD1 (5 bases). V lost 6 bases and J 4 bases, leaving 13 bases between the germline ends. The CDR3 sequence is 14 residues long. Germline CDR1 is SGHAT and CDR2 is FQNNGV. In DNA, the CDR3 is TGTGCCAGCAGTATCAGGGTTCCGGGAAACACCATATATTTT. This codes for CASSIRVPGNTIYF.

The chain recombines TRBV3-1 (or the pseudogene TRBV3-2) with TRBJ1-3; TRBD1 aligns across 7 bases. Germline CDR1 reads LGHDT; CDR2 reads YNNKEL (reference sequence). This CDR3 comprises 14 residues. Unmatched junction bases numbered 6, after V lost 6 bases and J lost 4 bases. The CDR3 sequence is CASSTTGAGNTIYF. The CDR3 nucleotides are TGTGCCAGCAGTACCACAGGGGCCGGAAACACCATATATTTT.

This chain uses TRBV9 with TRBJ1-3; D unresolved. CDR3 length: 15 residues. Trimming took off 4 bases at V and 4 bases at J, with 15 bases between the two ends. The germline V gene encodes CDR1 SGDLS and CDR2 YYNGEE. The CDR3 sequence is CASSPWQAVGNTIYF. The CDR3 DNA reads TGTGCCAGCAGCCCCTGGCAGGCCGTCGGAAACACCATATATTTT.

V usage is TRBV15 and J usage is TRBJ1-5; possible D gene TRBD1, 5 bases. The germline V gene encodes CDR1 LNHNV and CDR2 YYDKDF (reference sequence). The CDR3 contains 16 residues. V lost 4 bases, J lost 6 bases, and 19 bases lay in between. CDR3 DNA: TGTGCCACCAGCACGAGGAACACCCCAGGGTCTCAGCCCCAGCATTTT. Protein product: CATSTRNTPGSQPQHF.